This is a list of T cell receptor beta chains from one sample in a study of CD8+CD57+ T cells in acquired aplastic anemia. TCRdb ran MiXCR on the reads and lists one entry per CDR3 protein. The data show about 270,000 distinct CDR3 sequences, approximately 80% seen once. The source material was sorted CD4+, CD8+, or CD8+CD57+ T cells (not recorded which) from PBMCs. The receptors stem from a human donor with aplastic anemia. Both conserved end residues are part of each CDR3. The order of the fields is clone size, V gene, J gene, D gene, CDR3 protein, CDR3 DNA. The D gene is left open where the match is weak. Only part of the rows carry a size: once, few, many, or a class if the clone is expanded.

>few|TRBV2|TRBJ1-6|-
CASSRTNSPLHF
TGTGCCAGCAGTCGGACCAATTCACCCCTCCACTTT
>few|TRBV2|TRBJ1-5|TRBD1
CASSPGQGTNQPQHF
TGTGCCAGTTCACCGGGACAGGGAACCAATCAGCCCCAGCATTTT
>-|TRBV2|TRBJ2-1|-
CASSQGGGNGQDEQHF
TGTGCCAGCAGTCAGGGGGGCGGAAACGGTCAGGATGAGCAGCACTTC
>many|TRBV12-5|TRBJ1-2|-
CASGLGGVQGYTF
TGTGCTAGTGGCCTTGGTGGGGTCCAGGGCTACACCTTC
>-|TRBV15|TRBJ2-3|-
CATSGDGGTETQCF
TGTGCCACCAGCGGGGACGGCGGGACAGAGACGCAGTGTTTC
>-|TRBV11-2|TRBJ2-1|-
CASSLGRGAYNEQFF
TGTGCCAGCAGCTTGGGTAGAGGGGCCTACAATGAGCAGTTCTTC
>-|TRBV15|TRBJ2-7|-
CASSKVQGHDEQYF
TGTGCCAGCAGCAAAGTCCAGGGTCACGACGAGCAGTACTTC
>few|TRBV25-1|TRBJ1-1|TRBD1
CASISRTGSEAFF
TGTGCCAGCATATCCCGGACAGGGTCTGAAGCTTTCTTT
>-|TRBV29-1|TRBJ1-3|-
CSVESPGRGYTIYF
TGCAGCGTTGAATCCCCGGGACGGGGTTACACCATATATTTT
>few|TRBV7-3|TRBJ2-1|TRBD1
CASSRQGADQFF
TGTGCCAGCTCAAGACAGGGGGCTGACCAGTTCTTC
>-|TRBV19|TRBJ2-2|-
CASSSQGGGELFF
TGTGCCAGTAGTTCACAGGGAGGCGGGGAGCTGTTTTTT
>once|TRBV11-2|TRBJ1-1|-
CASSLSSGKGGNTEAFF
TGTGCCAGCAGCTTATCGTCCGGGAAGGGAGGAAACACTGAAGCTTTCTTT
>-|TRBV19|TRBJ2-1|TRBD2
CASSISSGDNHAQFF
TGTGCCAGTAGTATATCTAGCGGAGACAACCATGCCCAGTTCTTC